This T cell receptor (beta chain) derives from a study of EBV T-cell therapy then PD-1 blockade in nasopharyngeal carcinoma. Time point: 266 days after commencement of treatment, after nivolumab therapy. Stated treatment: AdE1-LMPpoly-expanded autologous EBV-specific T-cell therapy followed by anti-PD-1 nivolumab. This clone was counted a few times. Its antigen is unknown. The CDR3 is 14 amino acids. CDR1 is SGHVS and CDR2 is FQNEAQ in the germline V gene. Trimming removed 2 bases at V and 5 bases at J, with 11 bases between. The repertoire was sequenced with immunoSEQ multiplex PCR; TCRdb's copy has only in-frame clones and lacks some. This repertoire shows around 19,000 clones, about 86% found once; its top ten account for roughly 30%.

The starting material was CD8+ T cells from blood, obtained at roughly day 250 from a patient whose treatment included autologous EBV-specific T cells and nivolumab. The clonotype comes from a man in his forties with nasopharyngeal carcinoma. The chain carries TRBV7-8 and TRBJ2-3, with unresolved D. CDR3 in DNA: TGTGCCAGCAGCTTATGGGTACATCAAGATACGCAGTATTTT. The encoded protein is CASSLWVHQDTQYF.